Included here is one TCR beta chain sequence, with context. The sample comes from a study of blood T cell repertoires in COVID-19. Whole-study context: Specimens from acute and convalescent COVID-19 originated in the United States, Italy and Spain. The analysed material was cDNA or gDNA that came from T cells, B-cell-depleted T cells, or PBMCs.

This CDR3 comprises 13 residues. Losses at the gene ends were 0 bases for V and 8 bases for J; bases not matched to a gene: 2. CDR1 and CDR2 from the germline V gene are ENHRY and SYGVKD. In the original analysis: Cell counts per sample came from amplifying reference gene primers. Using immunoSEQ multiplex PCR, the repertoire was profiled, and TCRdb retains in-frame clones only, with some absent. V and J calls and clone size are given by that table; D and trimming were obtained from the DNA. The sample consists of 85,000 to 110,000 clones, nearly 90% of them appearing once. J is TRBJ1-2 and V is TRBV10-3; 8 bases are a match to TRBD1. Material for sequencing was peripheral blood. The receptor was derived from a middle-aged man in a cohort sampled during active COVID-19. The CDR3 nucleotides are TGTGCCATCAGTGAGTCGGGACAGGACGGCTACACCTTC. It translates to CAISESGQDGYTF.